Ten or more counts support the clone carrying this T cell receptor beta chain. RNA transcripts provided the source from which TCR beta CDR3 regions were amplified. First-round RT-PCR of the TCR CDR3 relied on the HTBI primer set. TCRdb fed the multiplex PCR reads into MiXCR, producing one record per CDR3 protein. This table holds fewer than 250,000 distinct CDR3 sequences, around 24% found once. Together with thyroid ultrasound, orbital computed tomography, serum thyroxine and TRAb, clinical symptoms were used for diagnoses. This sample stems from a study of T cells in Graves' hyperthyroidism and ophthalmopathy. What was sequenced was blood. The clonotype was recovered from a woman aged 35 to 49 with Graves' ophthalmopathy.

CDR3 region: CASSPRGQTTTDTQYF. The DNA of the CDR3 is TGTGCCAGCAGCCCCCGGGGGCAGACGACCACAGATACGCAGTATTTT. The gene calls are TRBV7-6 and TRBJ2-3; D possibly uses TRBD1 or TRBD2 (6 bases each). CDR1 and CDR2 from the germline V gene are SGHVS and FNYEAQ. V was pared by 5 bases and J by 2 bases, with 17 bases between. The CDR3 runs 16 residues.